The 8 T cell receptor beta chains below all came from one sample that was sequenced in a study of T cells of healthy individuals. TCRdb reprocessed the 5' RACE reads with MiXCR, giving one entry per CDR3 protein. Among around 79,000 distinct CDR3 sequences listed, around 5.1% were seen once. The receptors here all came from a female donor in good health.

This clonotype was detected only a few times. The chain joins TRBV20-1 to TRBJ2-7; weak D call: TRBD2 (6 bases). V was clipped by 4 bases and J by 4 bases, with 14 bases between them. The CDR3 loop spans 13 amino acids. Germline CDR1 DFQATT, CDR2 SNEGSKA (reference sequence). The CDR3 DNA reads TGCAGTGCTAACTCTAAGCGGGCATACGAGCAGTACTTC. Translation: CSANSKRAYEQYF.

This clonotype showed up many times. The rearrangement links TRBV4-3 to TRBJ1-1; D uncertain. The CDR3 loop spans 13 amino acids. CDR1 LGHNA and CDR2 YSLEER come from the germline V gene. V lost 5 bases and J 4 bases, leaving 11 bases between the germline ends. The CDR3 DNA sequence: TGCGCCAGCAGCATTAGTTTTCTCACTGAAGCTTTCTTT. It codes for CASSISFLTEAFF.

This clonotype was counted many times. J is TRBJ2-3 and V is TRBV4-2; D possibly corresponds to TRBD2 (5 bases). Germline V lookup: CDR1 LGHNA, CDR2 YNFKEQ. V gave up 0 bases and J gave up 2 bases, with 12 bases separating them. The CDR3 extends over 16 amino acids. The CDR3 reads CASSQDLLVFTDTQYF. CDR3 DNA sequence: TGTGCCAGCAGCCAAGACTTACTAGTTTTCACAGATACGCAGTATTTT.

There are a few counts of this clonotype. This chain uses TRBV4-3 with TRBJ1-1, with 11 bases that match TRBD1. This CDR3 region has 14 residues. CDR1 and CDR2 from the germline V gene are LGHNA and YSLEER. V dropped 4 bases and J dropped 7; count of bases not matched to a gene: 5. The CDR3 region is CASSLDRGQIEAFF. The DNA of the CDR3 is TGCGCCAGCAGCCTGGACAGGGGGCAGATTGAAGCTTTCTTT.

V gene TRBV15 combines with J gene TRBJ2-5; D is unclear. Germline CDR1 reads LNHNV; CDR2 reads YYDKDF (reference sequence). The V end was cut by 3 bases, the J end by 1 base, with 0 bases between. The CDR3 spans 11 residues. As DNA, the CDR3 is TGTGCCACCAGCAGCCAAGAGACCCAGTACTTC. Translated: CATSSQETQYF.

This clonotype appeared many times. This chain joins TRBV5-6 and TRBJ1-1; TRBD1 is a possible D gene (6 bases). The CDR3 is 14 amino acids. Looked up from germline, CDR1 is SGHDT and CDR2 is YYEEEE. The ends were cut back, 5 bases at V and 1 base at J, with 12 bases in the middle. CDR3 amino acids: CASRYRARNTEAFF. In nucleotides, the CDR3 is TGTGCCAGCAGATACAGGGCTCGGAACACTGAAGCTTTCTTT.

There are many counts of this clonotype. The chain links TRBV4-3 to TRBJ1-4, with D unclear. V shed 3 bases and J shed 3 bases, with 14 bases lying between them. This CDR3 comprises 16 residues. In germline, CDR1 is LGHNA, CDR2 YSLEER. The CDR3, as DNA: TGCGCCAGCAGCCAGGCTGTTATTCCGGCTAATGAAAAACTGTTTTTT. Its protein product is CASSQAVIPANEKLFF.

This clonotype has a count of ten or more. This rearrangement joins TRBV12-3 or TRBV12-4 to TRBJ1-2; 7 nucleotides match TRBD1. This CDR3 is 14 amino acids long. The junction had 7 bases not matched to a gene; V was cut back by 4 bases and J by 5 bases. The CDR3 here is CASSSAGTAYGYTF. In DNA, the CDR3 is TGTGCCAGCAGTTCAGCCGGGACAGCTTATGGCTACACCTTC.